These 2 T cell receptor beta chains came from one sample sequenced in a study of CD8+ T cells in alopecia areata. RNA was isolated and reverse transcribed to cDNA, the sequencing template. Sequencing was performed with immunoSEQ multiplex PCR; in TCRdb, only in-frame clones are kept and a portion is missing. Singletons are absent from the sample, which has 250,000 or so clones. Separation of pooled cutaneous lymph node cells was by sorting with CD4, CD8alpha, NKG2D, NKG2ACE and other markers. Sequenced material: CD4+ T cells sorted from a lymph node. The receptors were sampled from a C3H/HeJ mouse with alopecia areata. For this strain, the MHC haplotype corresponds to H2-k.

This clone was seen more than once but under ten times. Genes and germline come from the mouse. The CDR3 goes on 3 residues after the read ends, and that part is filled in from the germline J gene. Within the sample, other DNA sequences also encode this same CDR3. J is TRBJ1-6 and V is TRBV13-3; TRBD1 matches 9 bases. TRBJ1-6 is flagged as an ORF with uncertain function. Germline lookup yields CDR1 NNHDY and CDR2 SYVADS. This CDR3 region has 15 residues. After removal of 1 base from V and 7 bases from J, the junction contained 3 bases not matched to a gene. CDR3 bases read: TGTGCCAGCAGTGATACAGGGGGCGGGAATTCGCCC. Its translation: CASSDTGGGNSP. The CDR3 in its entirety is CASSDTGGGNSPLYF.

A few counts support this clone. Gene names refer to mouse genes. The read ends 4 residues early relative to the CDR3; the germline J gene fills the gap. The chain links TRBV13-1 to TRBJ1-2; D might be TRBD1 (6 bases). The CDR3 spans 16 residues. The V and J ends lost 0 bases and 3 bases respectively, with 15 bases between them. Germline V gene sequence: CDR1 NSHNY, CDR2 SYGAGN. Incomplete CDR3 DNA: TGTGCCAGCAGTGATGCGGGGGGGGCGCGGGACTCC. This gives the protein CASSDAGGARDS. The CDR3 in full is CASSDAGGARDSDYTF.